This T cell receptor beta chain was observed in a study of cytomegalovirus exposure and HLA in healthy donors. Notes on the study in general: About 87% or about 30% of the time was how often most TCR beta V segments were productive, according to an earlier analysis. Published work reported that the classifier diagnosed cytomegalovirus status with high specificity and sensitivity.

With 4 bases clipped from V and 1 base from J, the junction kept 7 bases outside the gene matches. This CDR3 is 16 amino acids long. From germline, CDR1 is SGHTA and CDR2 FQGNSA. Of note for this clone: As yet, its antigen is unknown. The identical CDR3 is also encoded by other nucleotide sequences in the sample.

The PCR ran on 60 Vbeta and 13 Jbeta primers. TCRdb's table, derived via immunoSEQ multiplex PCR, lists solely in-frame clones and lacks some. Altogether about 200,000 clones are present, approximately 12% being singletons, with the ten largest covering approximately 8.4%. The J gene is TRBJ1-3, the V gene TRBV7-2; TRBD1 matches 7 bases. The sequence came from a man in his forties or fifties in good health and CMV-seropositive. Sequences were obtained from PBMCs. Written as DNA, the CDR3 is TGTGCCAGCAGCTCCTGGGACAGAGCATCTGGAAACACCATATATTTT. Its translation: CASSSWDRASGNTIYF.